Listed here is a single TCR beta chain. The antigen this receptor binds is unknown. The record has no base qualities; no much larger clone is one base away. For sequencing of the TCRbeta CDR3 region, genomic DNA was extracted from the sorted cells. The immunoSEQ Assay was used for sequencing of TCRbeta CDR3 regions. TCRdb took this table from immuneACCESS and kept in-frame rearrangements with V and J called. Such tables lack part of the clones; where checked against another copy, unresolved V genes explain under half of the gap, and the rest is unexplained. For this sample the table gives some 80,000 clones, of which approximately 87% were detected only once. Of the sample, more than 0.45% is held by the ten largest clones. Patients with autoimmune disease history or receiving systemic immunosuppression were excluded from the trial. In every dose cohort, peripheral blood was drawn for TCR sequencing at baseline, cycle 4 day 1, and cycle 7 day 1. Samples came from an open-label, multicenter, first-in-human phase I dose-escalation trial of ivuxolimab. Adults with locally advanced or metastatic melanoma, renal cell, hepatocellular, or head and neck squamous cell carcinoma were enrolled in the trial. Before TCR sequencing, CD4+ T cells and CD8+ T cells from peripheral blood were sorted into separate populations.

The data were obtained in a study of OX40 agonist ivuxolimab in advanced cancers. For context, the study as a whole: Ivuxolimab, which targeted the costimulatory receptor OX40 (CD134), was an agonistic, fully human IgG2 monoclonal antibody. The monotherapy dose-escalation portion (N ≈ 55 patients) of the phase I ivuxolimab trial is reported in the paper. Partial responses occurred in three dose-escalation patients, of whom one had hepatocellular carcinoma and two had cutaneous melanoma. Intravenous ivuxolimab was administered to patients every 2 weeks at six dose levels: 0.01, 0.1, 0.3, 1.5, 3 and 10 mg/kg. In the dose-escalation cohort, 65% to 90% of patients were male, and the mean age was approximately 60 years, with a range of roughly 20 to 80. Prior anti-PD-1, anti-PD-L1 or anti-CTLA-4 therapy was permitted, and 40% of dose-escalation patients had received checkpoint inhibitors. Of the approximately 53 patients in dose escalation, about 20 had hepatocellular carcinoma, some 15 had melanoma, 9 had renal cell carcinoma and 9 had head and neck cancer. Peripheral TCRbeta sequencing was intended to test whether TCR sequence diversity was altered and clonal T-cell expansion was caused by ivuxolimab. General conclusions and limits of the study: The antigen specificity of the peripheral T cells that underwent clonal expansion was not determined. On average, CD8+ T cells showed more expanded clones than CD4+ T cells after ivuxolimab. At doses of 0.1 to 3.0 mg/kg, clonal expansion of both CD4+ and CD8+ blood T cells was observed from baseline to week 6. In the 0.1-3.0 mg/kg groups, partial responders had among the lowest normalized peripheral clonal expansion, particularly in CD8+ T cells. Low levels of normalized T-cell clonal expansion were also seen in some patients who did not respond.

This material consisted of CD4+ or CD8+ T cells sorted from blood, taken in a trial of the OX40 agonist ivuxolimab. The receptor's source is an adult with an advanced solid tumor such as melanoma, head and neck, liver or kidney cancer.

The DNA sequence is given as TGTGCCAGCAGTTTAAACGCGGGGGGCCCTGTAGCCAAAAACATTCAGTACTTC. This codes for CASSLNAGGPVAKNIQYF. The chain is assembled from TRBV28 and TRBJ2-4, with 8 junctional bases fitting TRBD2. Unmatched junction bases come to 9, with V trimmed by 2 bases and J by 0 bases. There are 18 amino acids in the CDR3, from cysteine to phenylalanine inclusive. Left in the record is the CDR3 DNA by itself, 54 bases read in frame from the first base. Reading the germline V gene gives CDR1 MDHEN and CDR2 SYDVKM.